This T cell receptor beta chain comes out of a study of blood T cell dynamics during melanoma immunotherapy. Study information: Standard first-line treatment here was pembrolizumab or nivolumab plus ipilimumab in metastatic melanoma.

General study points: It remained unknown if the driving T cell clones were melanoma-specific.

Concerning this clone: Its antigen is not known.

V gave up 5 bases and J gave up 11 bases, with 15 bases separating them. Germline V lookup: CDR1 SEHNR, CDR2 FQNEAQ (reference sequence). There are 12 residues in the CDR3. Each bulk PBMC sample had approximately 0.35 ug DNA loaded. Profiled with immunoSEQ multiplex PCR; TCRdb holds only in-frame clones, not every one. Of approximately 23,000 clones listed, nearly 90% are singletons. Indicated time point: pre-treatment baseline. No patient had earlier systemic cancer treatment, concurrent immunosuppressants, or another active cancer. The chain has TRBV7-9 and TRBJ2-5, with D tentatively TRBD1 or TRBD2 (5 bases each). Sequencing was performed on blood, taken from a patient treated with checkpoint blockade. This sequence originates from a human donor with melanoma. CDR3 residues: CASSLRDRWQYF. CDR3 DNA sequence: TGTGCCAGCAGCCTCAGGGACCGATGGCAGTACTTC.